These 32 T cell receptor beta chains were sequenced from one sample in a study of blood T cells in healthy people across ages. Through a sample-barcoded 5' primer and a J-beta primer mix, a second PCR was run for roughly 6 to 11 cycles. TCRdb redid the calling of the 5' RACE reads with MiXCR, one entry per CDR3 protein. Here the sample spans 600,000 to 650,000 distinct CDR3 sequences, under 70% being singletons. Sequenced: blood. The receptors come from a man aged 60-69 years in good health.

This chain joins TRBV27 and TRBJ1-2; 7 positions agree with TRBD1. The CDR3 loop spans 15 amino acids. Germline loops: CDR1 MNHEY, CDR2 SMNVEV (reference sequence). V trimming: 4 bases; J trimming: 2 bases; junction bases outside the gene matches: 7. The CDR3 DNA follows: TGTGCCAGCAGTTCGCCCGAACAGGGGAACTATGGCTACACCTTC. As protein: CASSSPEQGNYGYTF.

The rearrangement joins TRBV20-1 to TRBJ2-3, with TRBD1 matching over 7 bases. This CDR3 comprises 13 residues. From germline, CDR1 is DFQATT and CDR2 SNEGSKA (reference sequence). V gave up 5 bases and J gave up 3 bases; unmatched junction bases: 5. CDR3 in amino acids: CSAYRGGTDTQYF. The CDR3 DNA is TGCAGTGCTTACAGGGGTGGAACAGATACGCAGTATTTT.

The chain carries TRBV7-8 and TRBJ2-5; D may match TRBD1 or TRBD2 (5 bases each). Trimming pared 6 bases from V and 5 bases from J, leaving 16 bases between. This CDR3 is 14 amino acids long. From germline, CDR1 is SGHVS and CDR2 FQNEAQ. CDR3 nucleotides: TGTGCCAGCAGTCGAAGACCAGAGGGGGAGACCCAGTACTTC. Its translation is CASSRRPEGETQYF.

The table lists this clonotype with a few counts. V is TRBV6-5 and J is TRBJ2-7; 10 bases map to TRBD1. This CDR3 is 14 amino acids long. With 7 bases clipped from V and 0 bases from J, the junction kept 3 bases outside the gene matches. Germline V gene lookup returns CDR1 MNHEY and CDR2 SVGAGI. The chain's CDR3 is CASKGQGTSYEQYF. CDR3 sequence (DNA): TGTGCCAGCAAGGGACAGGGGACCTCCTACGAGCAGTACTTC.

The CDR3 reads CAISEGVLNSPLHF. DNA of the CDR3: TGTGCCATCAGTGAGGGGGTCTTGAATTCACCCCTCCACTTT. The V and J genes are TRBV10-3 and TRBJ1-6; D gene uncertain. The CDR3 is 14 residues long. Germline CDR1 and CDR2: ENHRY and SYGVKD. V gave up 2 bases and J gave up 7 bases, with 9 bases separating them.

In DNA form, the CDR3 reads TGTGCCAGCAGCTCCGGGACTAGCGAAGGAGAGACCCAGTACTTC. Its translation is CASSSGTSEGETQYF. V gene TRBV7-9 combines with J gene TRBJ2-5, with 10 bases aligning to TRBD2. With V trimmed by 4 bases and J by 4 bases, 6 bases remained unmatched. Germline CDR1 reads SEHNR; CDR2 reads FQNEAQ (reference sequence). This CDR3 spans 15 amino acids.

Many counts were recorded for this clonotype. The genes are TRBV29-1 and TRBJ2-5; 7 positions match TRBD2. This CDR3 spans 13 amino acids. With V trimmed by 3 bases and J by 11 bases, 12 bases remained unmatched. The V gene's germline CDR1 is SQVTM and CDR2 ANQGSEA. The CDR3 DNA is TGCAGCGTTGATCTTCAGGGATCGCGGGAGCAGTACTTC. It specifies CSVDLQGSREQYF. Full variable domain (outside the CDR3, taken from reference TRBV29-1 and TRBJ2-5): SAVISQKPSRDICQRGTSLTIQCQVDSQVTMMFWYRQQPGQSLTLIATANQGSEATYESGFVIDKFPISRPNLTFSTLTVSNMSPEDSSIYLCSVDLQGSREQYFGPGTRLLVL.

This chain connects TRBV6-6 to TRBJ1-6; TRBD1 aligns across 8 bases. The V gene's germline CDR1 is MNHNY and CDR2 SVGAGI (reference sequence). The CDR3 consists of 14 residues. Trimming removed 9 bases from V and 9 bases from J; junction bases left unmatched: 10. The CDR3 DNA reads TGTGCCAGTCGCCCGACAGGGGTTGGTTCACCCCTCCACTTT. Protein: CASRPTGVGSPLHF.

V and J are TRBV25-1 and TRBJ2-5; a weak D match, TRBD2 (6 bases). The J call may be in error: the DNA end matches TRBJ2-7 better. The CDR3 covers 13 residues. CDR1 is MGHDK, CDR2 SYGVNS, per germline. The CDR3 nucleotides read TGTGCCAGCAGTGAACGTGTGGGGGGCGAGCAGTACTTC. Protein: CASSERVGGEQYF.

The gene calls are TRBV6-2 or TRBV6-3 and TRBJ2-7; D is undetermined. The V gene's germline CDR1 is MNHEY and CDR2 SVGEGT. The CDR3 sequence is 13 residues long. V was cut by 0 bases and J by 1 base, with 4 bases left in between. This CDR3 is CASSYSWSYEQYF. As DNA, the CDR3 is TGTGCCAGCAGTTACTCCTGGTCCTACGAGCAGTACTTC.

V and J are TRBV11-2 and TRBJ2-3, with D tentatively TRBD1 or TRBD2 (5 bases each). The V end was cut by 5 bases, the J end by 2 bases, with 17 bases between. CDR3 length equals 16 residues. CDR1 and CDR2 from the germline V gene are SGHAT and FQNNGV. CDR3 amino acids: CASSRTGRAATDTQYF. The CDR3 nucleotides read TGTGCCAGCAGCCGGACGGGACGAGCAGCCACAGATACGCAGTATTTT.

The chain is built from TRBV12-3 or TRBV12-4 and TRBJ2-7; 14 nucleotides match TRBD2. V lost 5 bases and J lost 5; bases outside the gene matches: 8. CDR3 length: 16 amino acids. CDR3 DNA sequence: TGTGCCAGCAGTCCGACTAGCGGGGGGGCTGGGGACGAGCAGTACTTC. Translated: CASSPTSGGAGDEQYF.

The chain carries TRBV27 and TRBJ2-3; TRBD2 matches 8 bases. Germline CDR1 and CDR2: MNHEY and SMNVEV (reference sequence). The length of the CDR3 is 15 residues. With V trimmed by 0 bases and J by 9 bases, 8 bases remained unmatched. CDR3 DNA: TGTGCCAGCAGTTTATCGACCCGACTAGCGAGGACGCAGTATTTT. This codes for CASSLSTRLARTQYF.

The chain links TRBV7-9 to TRBJ2-2, with D possibly matching TRBD1 (6 bases). V was trimmed by 4 bases and J by 1 base, leaving 10 bases between them. Germline assignment: CDR1 SEHNR and CDR2 FQNEAQ (reference sequence). The CDR3 is 15 residues long. CDR3 loop: CASSSPTGNTGELFF. The CDR3 bases are TGTGCCAGCAGCTCTCCGACAGGGAACACCGGGGAGCTGTTTTTT. Full variable domain (rest looked up from reference TRBV7-9 and TRBJ2-2): DTGVSQNPRHKITKRGQNVTFRCDPISEHNRLYWYRQTLGQGPEFLTYFQNEAQLEKSRLLSDRFSAERPKGSFSTLEIQRTEQGDSAMYLCASSSPTGNTGELFFGEGSRLTVL.

The V and J genes are TRBV5-1 and TRBJ2-1; 8 positions agree with TRBD2. The CDR3 contains 14 residues. CDR1 is SGHRS and CDR2 is YFSETQ in the germline V gene. With V trimmed by 4 bases and J by 7 bases, 7 bases remained unmatched. For the CDR3, the DNA is TGCGCCAGCAGCCTACAAGCGGGGGTGAATGAGCAGTTCTTC. Encoded protein: CASSLQAGVNEQFF.

In nucleotides, the CDR3 is TGCGCCAGCACAACTAGCGGGGGAGTCGGAGATACGCAGTATTTT. This encodes CASTTSGGVGDTQYF. The chain is built from TRBV5-1 and TRBJ2-3, with TRBD2 matching over 11 bases. Germline CDR1 is SGHRS and CDR2 is YFSETQ. This CDR3 is 15 amino acids long. Germline trimming cut 6 bases from V and 5 bases from J; bases unmatched to any gene: 8.

The chain uses TRBV5-8 and TRBJ1-2; D may be TRBD1 (5 bases). Germline CDR1 is SGHTS and CDR2 is YDEGEE. The CDR3 has 15 amino acids. V was cut by 1 base and J by 8 bases, with 18 bases left in between. The CDR3, as DNA: TGTGCCAGCAGCTTGCGGTGGGGGGAGGTTGACGGCTACACCTTC. Its translation is CASSLRWGEVDGYTF. Together with reference TRBV5-8 and TRBJ1-2, the CDR3 gives the full variable domain: EAGVTQSPTHLIKTRGQQATLRCSPISGHTSVYWYQQALGLGLQFLLWYDEGEERNRGNFPPRFSGRQFPNYSSELNVNALELEDSALYLCASSLRWGEVDGYTFGSGTRLTVV.

The V call is TRBV5-1, the J call TRBJ2-5; the match to TRBD2 covers 8 bases. V lost 0 bases, J lost 2 bases, and 9 bases stayed unmatched. CDR1 and CDR2 from the germline V gene are SGHRS and YFSETQ. The CDR3 length is 17 residues. The CDR3 DNA is TGCGCCAGCAGCTTGGGGATCGGTAGCGGGATACAAGAGACCCAGTACTTC. It translates to CASSLGIGSGIQETQYF.

This clonotype was counted a few times. V usage is TRBV10-1 and J usage is TRBJ2-3, with unresolved D. The V and J ends lost 2 bases and 6 bases respectively, with 3 bases between them. Looked up from germline, CDR1 is WNHNN and CDR2 is SYGVQD (reference sequence). The CDR3 sequence is 11 residues long. In nucleotides, the CDR3 is TGCGCCAGCAGTGAGCAGGATACGCAGTATTTT. It yields the protein CASSEQDTQYF.

This clonotype came up a few times. The V call is TRBV7-9, the J call TRBJ2-6, with 7 nucleotides matching TRBD1. The CDR3 runs 16 residues. The ends lost 4 bases at V and 4 bases at J; junction bases unmatched: 7. CDR1 is SEHNR, CDR2 FQNEAQ, per germline (reference sequence). The CDR3 bases are TGTGCCAGCAGCTCAGGGGGTGCGGACGGGGCCAACGTCCTGACTTTC. This gives the protein CASSSGGADGANVLTF.

CDR3 residues: CASSFQGGENSQYF. In nucleotides, the CDR3 is TGCGCCAGCAGCTTCCAAGGGGGCGAAAATTCACAGTATTTT. This chain joins TRBV5-1 and TRBJ2-3; 7 bases map to TRBD1. Germline values: CDR1 SGHRS, CDR2 YFSETQ. The CDR3 sequence is 14 residues long. The V segment lost 2 bases and the J segment 12 bases; nucleotides outside the gene matches: 12.

This clonotype was counted only a few times. This rearrangement joins TRBV6-5 to TRBJ2-7; TRBD2 might be the D (5 bases). Trimming took 0 bases from V and 3 from J, leaving 9 bases between them. CDR3 length equals 14 residues. Per the germline V gene, CDR1 is MNHEY and CDR2 is SVGAGI. CDR3 sequence: CASSYSRADYEQYF. CDR3 in DNA: TGTGCCAGCAGTTACTCGAGGGCCGACTACGAGCAGTACTTC.

This clonotype came up once. The rearrangement links TRBV11-2 to TRBJ1-1; TRBD1 aligns across 7 bases. The CDR3 sequence is 14 residues long. V gave up 7 bases and J gave up 3 bases; unmatched junction bases: 8. Germline values: CDR1 SGHAT, CDR2 FQNNGV. The CDR3 here is CASTQQGWDTEAFF. The DNA of the CDR3 is TGTGCCAGCACCCAACAGGGGTGGGACACTGAAGCTTTCTTT.

This clonotype was seen only a few times. One end of the junction varies from germline; a read error may be responsible. The genes are TRBV5-6 and TRBJ2-7; 9 nucleotides line up with TRBD1. Per the germline V gene, CDR1 is SGHDT and CDR2 is YYEEEE. The length of the CDR3 is 15 residues. For the CDR3, the DNA is TGTGCCAGCACCTTGGCCGGGACAGGGCGAAGGGAGCAGTACTTC. Protein sequence: CASTLAGTGRREQYF.

This clonotype appeared many times. This chain joins TRBV29-1 and TRBJ2-7, with TRBD1 identical over 7 bases. The J call could be wrong; TRBJ2-5 is a better fit for the DNA end. This CDR3 comprises 13 residues. CDR1 is SQVTM and CDR2 is ANQGSEA in the germline V gene. CDR3 coding DNA: TGCAGCGTTGAGGGCAGGGGGACGGAGACCCAGTACTTC. It specifies CSVEGRGTETQYF.

In the case of this clonotype: A single base separates this from a much larger clone, so it may be a read error. The rearrangement uses TRBV7-2 and TRBJ2-5, with a weak D call TRBD2 (5 bases). Trimming took off 5 bases at V and 11 bases at J, with 18 bases between the two ends. There are 13 residues in the CDR3. The germline gives CDR1 SGHTA, CDR2 FQGNSA. The CDR3 sequence: CASSVGPAGEQYF. The CDR3 DNA is TGTGCCAGCAGCGTAGGGCCTGCTGGGGAGCAGTACTTC.

The rearrangement uses TRBV10-3 and TRBJ1-1, with TRBD1 matching 8 bases. The CDR3 runs to 15 residues. Unmatched junction bases numbered 7, after V lost 7 bases and J lost 0 bases. Germline V gene lookup returns CDR1 ENHRY and CDR2 SYGVKD. CDR3 loop: CAITADRGMNTEAFF. The CDR3, as DNA: TGTGCCATCACCGCAGACAGGGGCATGAACACTGAAGCTTTCTTT.

Concerning this clonotype itself: This may stem from a read error, because a much larger clone lies one nucleotide away. This chain links TRBV20-1 with TRBJ2-2; D gene ambiguous. This CDR3 is 12 amino acids long. Germline V gives CDR1 DFQATT, CDR2 SNEGSKA (reference sequence). Between the trimmed V and J ends, which lost 5 bases and 10 bases, there was a span of 14 bases. CDR3 residues: CSAPNEAEELFF. CDR3 sequence (DNA): TGCAGTGCTCCGAATGAGGCCGAGGAGCTGTTTTTT.

The J gene is TRBJ2-4, the V gene TRBV20-1; 7 nucleotides agree with TRBD2. The CDR3 covers 13 residues. After removal of 6 bases from V and 8 bases from J, the junction contained 10 bases not matched to a gene. Per the germline V gene, CDR1 is DFQATT and CDR2 is SNEGSKA (reference sequence). CDR3 in DNA: TGCAGTGCCTTGCGGGGGATCGGGGACATTCAGTACTTC. This gives the protein CSALRGIGDIQYF.

The chain has TRBV3-1 and TRBJ1-1, with D possibly being TRBD1 (6 bases). This CDR3 has 16 amino acids. V gave up 5 bases and J gave up 4 bases, with 20 bases separating them. Germline V gene sequence: CDR1 LGHDT, CDR2 YNNKEL (reference sequence). CDR3 amino acids: CASSTSTSPRGTEAFF. The CDR3 DNA sequence: TGTGCCAGCAGCACCTCTACGAGTCCCAGGGGCACTGAAGCTTTCTTT.

The chain links TRBV12-3 or TRBV12-4 to TRBJ1-5; D is possibly TRBD1 (5 bases). Trimming stripped 6 bases from V and 0 bases from J, with 18 bases between. This CDR3 region has 17 residues. The CDR3 region has the DNA TGTGCCAGCAGCCCTCGGTTGGGGGGATATAGCAATCAGCCCCAGCATTTT. This encodes CASSPRLGGYSNQPQHF.

This chain links TRBV10-3 with TRBJ2-3; 7 bases line up with TRBD1. The V gene end was trimmed by 7 bases and the J gene end by 4 bases; junction bases not matched to a gene: 11. CDR1 and CDR2 from the germline V gene are ENHRY and SYGVKD. The CDR3 runs 15 residues. Written as DNA, the CDR3 is TGTGCCATCACCACACCAGGGGGAAAGGCAGATACGCAGTATTTT. This translates into CAITTPGGKADTQYF.